This is a list of T cell receptor beta chains from one sample in a study of cytomegalovirus exposure and HLA in healthy donors. Clones were sequenced by immunoSEQ multiplex PCR, and TCRdb holds only the in-frame ones, with some missing. The repertoire holds 95,000 to 150,000 clones, with 15% as singletons. Sequencing was performed on PBMCs. The receptors were sampled from a woman younger than 30 in good health and CMV-seronegative. CDR3s include the opening cysteine and the closing phenylalanine or tryptophan. A D gene is named only where the DNA matches it firmly. For some rows the clone size is stated as once, few or many, or as a class when expanded; others skip it.

v_gene	abundance	len	d_gene	j_gene	CDR3nt	CDR3aa
TRBV6-5	few	13	.	TRBJ1-1	TGTGCCAGCAGTTACTCCCGACAGACTGAAGCTTTCTTT	CASSYSRQTEAFF
TRBV19	.	12	.	TRBJ2-7	TGTGCCAGCCAGAACAGGGCCGGGGAGCAGTACTTC	CASQNRAGEQYF
TRBV29-1	.	13	.	TRBJ2-3	TGCAGCGTTGATCTGGACTACACAGATACGCAGTATTTT	CSVDLDYTDTQYF
TRBV4-1	.	16	TRBD2	TRBJ2-3	TGCGCCAGCAGCCAAGGACTAGCAACGAGCACAGATACGCAGTATTTT	CASSQGLATSTDTQYF
TRBV7-9	.	13	.	TRBJ2-7	TGTGCCAGCAGCGCCAGGGGCCGCTACGAGCAGTACTTC	CASSARGRYEQYF
TRBV9	few	14	.	TRBJ2-2	TGTGCCAGCAGCGTAGGGCCGAACACCGGGGAGCTGTTTTTT	CASSVGPNTGELFF
TRBV5-1	few	15	TRBD1	TRBJ1-5	TGCGCCAGCAGAACAGGGGTGGATAGCAATCAGCCCCAGCATTTT	CASRTGVDSNQPQHF
TRBV29-1	few	13	TRBD1	TRBJ2-7	TGCAGCGCCGAGACAGGGGGCTCCTACGAGCAGTACTTC	CSAETGGSYEQYF
TRBV29-1	.	14	TRBD1	TRBJ2-7	TGCAGCGTTGCCCGGACAGGGGGCTCCTACGAGCAGTACTTC	CSVARTGGSYEQYF
TRBV11-1	few	12	.	TRBJ2-7	TGTGCCAGCAGCTTCATCAGGTCCGAGCAGTACTTC	CASSFIRSEQYF
TRBV5-1	few	16	.	TRBJ1-6	TGCGCCAGCAGCTTGGCCGTCGGAGGAGGGCAATCACCCCTCCACTTT	CASSLAVGGGQSPLHF
TRBV19	.	16	.	TRBJ2-2	TGTGCCAGCAGACACTCGGGACTCTTTAACACCGGGGAGCTGTTTTTT	CASRHSGLFNTGELFF
TRBV5-4	few	16	.	TRBJ2-7	TGTGCCAGCAGCTTGTGGGAGACGAAGAGCTCCTACGAGCAGTACTTC	CASSLWETKSSYEQYF
TRBV9	few	16	TRBD1	TRBJ2-5	TGTGCCAGCAGCGTCGACAGGGGAGGTATACAAGAGACCCAGTACTTC	CASSVDRGGIQETQYF
TRBV7-9	.	17	.	TRBJ2-3	TGTGCCAGCAGCTTAGCCTTAATGCAAACTAGCACAGATACGCAGTATTTT	CASSLALMQTSTDTQYF
TRBV4-2	.	15	.	TRBJ2-7	TGTGCCAGCAGCCAACTTTCAGTCCCAAGCTACGAGCAGTACTTC	CASSQLSVPSYEQYF
TRBV13	.	19	TRBD2	TRBJ2-7	TGTGCCAGCAGCTCACGGTCGGGTTTGAGCGGGGGGAAATCCTACGAGCAGTACTTC	CASSSRSGLSGGKSYEQYF
TRBV5-4	few	15	TRBD1	TRBJ1-1	TGTGCCAGCAGCTTGGGAACAGGGGGGAACACTGAAGCTTTCTTT	CASSLGTGGNTEAFF
TRBV28	few	12	.	TRBJ2-5	TGTGCCACCACGGGGGGCCCAGAGACCCAGTACTTC	CATTGGPETQYF
TRBV6-6	few	15	TRBD2	TRBJ2-3	TGTGCCAGCAGTTACGAGGGACTAGTGACAGATACGCAGTATTTT	CASSYEGLVTDTQYF
TRBV9	.	14	.	TRBJ2-3	TGTGCCAGCAGCGTTGACGGGCCGGGGGATACGCAGTATTTT	CASSVDGPGDTQYF
TRBV5-8	.	14	TRBD1	TRBJ2-5	TGTGCCAGCAGCTCGGGACAGCCTCAAGAGACCCAGTACTTC	CASSSGQPQETQYF
TRBV9	.	16	TRBD2	TRBJ2-3	TGTGCCAGCAGCCTCAGGGCGGGAGGGGCGGTAGATACGCAGTATTTT	CASSLRAGGAVDTQYF
TRBV19	.	14	.	TRBJ1-5	TGTGCCAGTAGTAGGTCAGGGGACAATCAGCCCCAGCATTTT	CASSRSGDNQPQHF
TRBV6-1	few	16	TRBD2	TRBJ2-3	TGTGCCAGCAGTGAAAGAGCGGGACGTAGCACAGATACGCAGTATTTT	CASSERAGRSTDTQYF
TRBV5-4	.	14	TRBD1	TRBJ1-1	TGTGCCAGCAGTTACAGGGGGGGGAACACTGAAGCTTTCTTT	CASSYRGGNTEAFF